A selection of T cell receptor beta chains follows, all from one sample in a study of blood T cell repertoires in COVID-19. Assay used: immunoSEQ multiplex PCR; TCRdb lists only in-frame clones, some missing. The sample has roughly 410,000 clones, 89% seen once; the top ten hold approximately 1.5%. Sequences were obtained from peripheral blood. The receptors shown here come from a woman aged 40 to 50 with COVID-19, enrolled during active disease. Each CDR3 is given with its conserved first and last residue. D genes are given only for firm matches. Clone sizes are given selectively: once, few, many, or a class where the clone is expanded.

d_call j_call clone_size v_call cdr3_nt cdr3_aa
. TRBJ2-1 . TRBV6-6 TGTGCCAGCAGTTTAGGGGGTGAGCAGTTCTTC CASSLGGEQFF
. TRBJ1-2 . TRBV28 TGTGCCAGCAGTTCCCGCGGGCCTGGTTACACCTTC CASSSRGPGYTF
TRBD1 TRBJ1-2 . TRBV27 TGTGCCAGCAGTTTAACAGGGGAGGATGGCTACACCTTC CASSLTGEDGYTF
TRBD1 TRBJ1-1 once TRBV30 TGTGCCTGGATCCCCCGGGACAGAACCAAACTCGGAGCTTTCTTT CAWIPRDRTKLGAFF
TRBD1 TRBJ1-4 . TRBV5-1 TGCGCCAGCAGCAACACGGACAGGGGGCTTGAAAAACTGTTTTTT CASSNTDRGLEKLFF
. TRBJ1-4 once TRBV29-1 TGCAGCGTTGGCCCGGACAGTAATGAAAAACTGTTTTTT CSVGPDSNEKLFF
. TRBJ2-1 . TRBV30 TGTGCCTGGAGTTCATCCGGCAATGAGCAGTTCTTC CAWSSSGNEQFF
. TRBJ2-2 once TRBV3-1/TRBV3-2 TGTGCCAGCAGCCAAGAAGGCGGCAGGGCGAACACCGGGGAGCTGTTTTTT CASSQEGGRANTGELFF
. TRBJ1-6 . TRBV30 TGTGCCTGGGTCCGGGGAAATAATTCACCCCTCCACTTT CAWVRGNNSPLHF
. TRBJ2-5 . TRBV6-6 TGTGCCAGCAAAGGAGGGGAAGAGACCCAGTACTTC CASKGGEETQYF
TRBD1 TRBJ2-7 . TRBV27 TGTGCCAGCAGCCCCCTCCCTGGGACAGGAGGGCACGAGCAGTACTTC CASSPLPGTGGHEQYF
. TRBJ1-2 . TRBV11-3 TGTGCCAGCAGCTTAGGCCCGACAGGAGATGGCTACACCTTC CASSLGPTGDGYTF
. TRBJ1-1 few TRBV7-3 TGTGCCAGCAGCTTACTAGGCGGGCTGAACACTGAAGCTTTCTTT CASSLLGGLNTEAFF
. TRBJ1-4 . TRBV5-6 TGTGCCAGCAGCTGGCAAAGGGGCGCAGTGTCTGAAAAACTGTTTTTT CASSWQRGAVSEKLFF
TRBD1 TRBJ1-2 once TRBV24-1 TGTGCCACCAGTGATATGGACAGGAACTATGGCTACACCTTC CATSDMDRNYGYTF
. TRBJ1-5 . TRBV4-1 TGCGCCAGCAGCCATCGAAGAGGAGGGAATCAGCCCCAGCATTTT CASSHRRGGNQPQHF
. TRBJ2-1 . TRBV2 TGTGCCAGCAGGAACGGGTATGAGCAGTTCTTC CASRNGYEQFF
. TRBJ1-3 . TRBV30 TGTGCCTGGAGTGAGCCCCCCCTGAACACCATATATTTT CAWSEPPLNTIYF
. TRBJ2-7 . TRBV7-9 . CASSLVGQGSYERYF
. TRBJ2-5 . TRBV14 TGTGCCAGCAGCCAAGTTGGGGGCGTCCGGACCCAGTACTTC CASSQVGGVRTQYF
TRBD1 TRBJ1-1 . TRBV4-3 TGCGCCAGCAGCCAAGGAGCACCGGGACAGGGATTTAGGAACACTGAAGCTTTCTTT CASSQGAPGQGFRNTEAFF
TRBD1 TRBJ1-1 once TRBV5-1 TGCGCCAGCAGCTCAACAGGGGTGAACACTGAAGCTTTCTTT CASSSTGVNTEAFF
TRBD1 TRBJ2-7 . TRBV6-6 TGTGCCAGCACAACAGGGGGTAGCTCCTACGAGCAGTACTTC CASTTGGSSYEQYF
. TRBJ1-6 . TRBV4-3 TGCGCCAGCAGCCAAGTAAAGGGGACCTATAATTCACCCCTCCACTTT CASSQVKGTYNSPLHF
TRBD1 TRBJ2-2 . TRBV28 TGTGCCAGCGGCGGACAGGGAAGTACCGGGGAGCTGTTTTTT CASGGQGSTGELFF
TRBD1 TRBJ1-1 . TRBV28 TGTGCCAGCAGGAGACAGGGTGGGACTGAAGCTTTCTTT CASRRQGGTEAFF
TRBD1 TRBJ1-1 . TRBV5-4 TGTGCCAGCAGCATAGGACAGGGGAGAACGAACACTGAAGCTTTCTTT CASSIGQGRTNTEAFF
. TRBJ1-1 . TRBV10-3 TGTGCCATCAGTGGAGGCAGAGTGAACACTGAAGCTTTCTTT CAISGGRVNTEAFF
TRBD1 TRBJ2-7 . TRBV27 TGTGCCACCGGGACAGGACTGGGGGAGCAGTACTTC CATGTGLGEQYF
. TRBJ2-2 . TRBV30 TGTGCCTGGAAATTGGGTGGGAGGCGGACCGGGGAGCTGTTTTTT CAWKLGGRRTGELFF
. TRBJ1-2 . TRBV7-9 TGTGCCAGCAGGATAGACGGGGGGAACTATGGCTACACCTTC CASRIDGGNYGYTF
. TRBJ1-6 once TRBV27 TGTGCCAGCAGTTCCCAGGGGCAGAGTTCACCCCTCCACTTT CASSSQGQSSPLHF
TRBD2 TRBJ2-1 . TRBV7-9 TGTGCCAGCAGCTTGGCTAGCGGGAGTATAGAGCAGTTCTTC CASSLASGSIEQFF
. TRBJ1-1 few TRBV6-5 TGTGCCAGCAGATCGGACAGTTACACTGAAGCTTTCTTT CASRSDSYTEAFF
. TRBJ2-3 . TRBV7-2 TGTGCCAGCAGCTCCCTCACAGATACGCAGTATTTT CASSSLTDTQYF